The sequence of this TCR beta chain was determined in a study of post-analysis software for immune sequencing data. In the study overall: Courses of disease covered relapsing-remitting, secondary progressive and progressive-relapsing multiple sclerosis. Notes on the study in general: F measure grouped same-batch samples tightly together. Patients showed TRBV5-6, TRBV5-1 and TRBV20-1 among roughly 5 TRBV segments more frequent than in controls.

This clonotype was seen a single time. Its antigen is unknown. The CDR3 length is 15 residues. Trimming at V came to 5 bases and at J to 4 bases, leaving 7 bases not matched to a gene. Included in the TCR beta cDNA libraries were unique molecular identifiers. A few hundred thousand cDNA molecules came from about 1 to 10 million T cells. TCRdb redid the calling of the PCR reads with MiXCR, one entry per CDR3 protein. There are roughly 730,000 distinct CDR3 sequences in the sample; 25% to 30% occur only once, and approximately 0.55% lies in the top ten. The sequencing sample was made of blood. The chain has TRBV12-3 or TRBV12-4 and TRBJ2-1; 8 positions match TRBD1. This TCR was recovered from a girl aged 10 to 17 with multiple sclerosis. CDR3 sequence reads: CASSTNRGAYNEQFF. The CDR3 coding sequence is TGTGCCAGCAGTACTAACAGGGGGGCTTACAATGAGCAGTTCTTC.